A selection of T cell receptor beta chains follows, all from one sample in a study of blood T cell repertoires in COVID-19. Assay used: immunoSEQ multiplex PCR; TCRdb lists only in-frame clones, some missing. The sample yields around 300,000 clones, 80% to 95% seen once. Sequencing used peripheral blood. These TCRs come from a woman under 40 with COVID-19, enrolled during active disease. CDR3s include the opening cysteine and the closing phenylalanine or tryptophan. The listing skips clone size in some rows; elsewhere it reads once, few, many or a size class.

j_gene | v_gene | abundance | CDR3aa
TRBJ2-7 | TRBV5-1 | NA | CASSLGQGENEQYF
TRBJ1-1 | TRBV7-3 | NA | CASSPGGKNTEAFF
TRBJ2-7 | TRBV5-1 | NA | CASSLDGSGGYEQYF
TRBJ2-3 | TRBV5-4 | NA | CASSLYRGLEADTQYF
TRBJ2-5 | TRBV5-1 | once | CASSYDTLVETQYF
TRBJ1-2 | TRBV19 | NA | CASSIDVYGYTF
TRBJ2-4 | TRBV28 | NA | CASTPQSGVAKNIQYF
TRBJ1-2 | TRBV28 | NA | CASSIPPGQGMGYTF
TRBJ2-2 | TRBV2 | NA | CASDRRGDPGELFF
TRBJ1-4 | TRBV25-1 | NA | CASSENLGQVEKLFF
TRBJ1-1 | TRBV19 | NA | CASSRGETEAFF
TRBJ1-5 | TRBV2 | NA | CASSDGGGIRNQPQHF
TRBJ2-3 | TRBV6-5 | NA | CASLKAGGPDTQYF
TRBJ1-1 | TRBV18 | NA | CASSPPGVRDTEAFF
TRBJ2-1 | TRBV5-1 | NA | CASSLATSGMYNEQFF
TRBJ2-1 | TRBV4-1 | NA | CASSQDRLAGVNNEQFF
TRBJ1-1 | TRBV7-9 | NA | CASSLGGTGGTPDTEAFF
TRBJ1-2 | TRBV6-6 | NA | CASSRGQVRGYTF
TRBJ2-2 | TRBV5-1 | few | CASSLNTGGAITGELFF
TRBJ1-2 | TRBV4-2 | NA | CASSQDQRAGENYGYTF
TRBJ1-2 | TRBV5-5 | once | CASSLGGTGENYGYTF
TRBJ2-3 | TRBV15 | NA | CATSRVTAGGTDTQYF
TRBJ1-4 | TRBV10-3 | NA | CAISESRQGSDNEKLFF
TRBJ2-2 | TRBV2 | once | CASRTQGTRELFF
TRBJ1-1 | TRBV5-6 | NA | CASSSSYTGGTEAFF
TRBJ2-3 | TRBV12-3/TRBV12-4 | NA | CASSFLEDTQYF
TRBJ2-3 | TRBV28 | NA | CALSRSSTDTQYF
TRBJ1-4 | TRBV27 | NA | CASSLLGEREKLFF
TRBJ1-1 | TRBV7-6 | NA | CASSLAAGTTEAFF
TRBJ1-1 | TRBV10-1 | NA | CASSEWAGLIYMNTEAFF
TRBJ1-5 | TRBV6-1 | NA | CASSEKQGASNQPQHF
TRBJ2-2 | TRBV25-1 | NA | CASDFSGELFF
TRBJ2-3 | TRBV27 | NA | CATMRGQTDTQYF
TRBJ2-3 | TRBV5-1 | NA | CASSPPGQSTDTQYF
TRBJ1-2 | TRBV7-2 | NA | CASSSGGQAGNTF
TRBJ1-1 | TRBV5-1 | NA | CASSLGTTANTEAFF
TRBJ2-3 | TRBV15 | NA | CATSRSGTSGSTDTQYF
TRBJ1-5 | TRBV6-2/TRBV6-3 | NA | CASSYGGSNQPQHF
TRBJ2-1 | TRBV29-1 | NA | CSVEIGGVEQFF
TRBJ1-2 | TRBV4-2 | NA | CASSQARQPANYGYTF
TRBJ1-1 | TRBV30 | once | CAWSVRGGTEAFF
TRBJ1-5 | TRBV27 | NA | CASSNGVNQPQHF
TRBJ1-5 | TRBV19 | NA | CASDQGFGPPQHF
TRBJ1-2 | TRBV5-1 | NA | CASSLEYFNYGYTF
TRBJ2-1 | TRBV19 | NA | CASSRRLAGAGEQFF
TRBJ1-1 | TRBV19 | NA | CASSNRDGMNTEAFF
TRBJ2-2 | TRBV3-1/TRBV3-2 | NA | CASSQGSGSGELFF
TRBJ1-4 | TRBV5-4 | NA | CASSPGTGGKNEKLFF
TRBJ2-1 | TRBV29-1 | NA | CSVEFPRGADNEQFF
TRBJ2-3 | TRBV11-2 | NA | CASSLVASLSTDTQYF
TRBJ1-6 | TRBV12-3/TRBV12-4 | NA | CASRRGDSTPLHF
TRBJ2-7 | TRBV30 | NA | CAWSVRTGSYEQYF
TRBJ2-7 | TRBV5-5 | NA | CASSIWGTGREQYF
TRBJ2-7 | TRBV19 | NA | CASSSQVDSHAYEQYF
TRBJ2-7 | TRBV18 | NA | CATSLEARSHYEQYF
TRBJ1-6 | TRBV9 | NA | CASSGGTAWGNSPLHF
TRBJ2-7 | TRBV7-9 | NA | CASSRPEGSYSYEQYF
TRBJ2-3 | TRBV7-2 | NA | CASSFSLQGTDTQYF
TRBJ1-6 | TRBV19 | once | CASSMGGLKANSPLHF
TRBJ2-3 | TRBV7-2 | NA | CASSQLTGSTQYF